This passage covers 18 T cell receptor beta chains from one sample sequenced in a study of blood T cells in healthy people across ages. Using a J-beta primer mix together with a sample-barcoded 5' primer, a second PCR was run for roughly 7 to 11 cycles. From the 5' RACE reads, TCRdb called clonotypes with MiXCR, one entry per CDR3 protein. This sample has approximately 800,000 distinct CDR3 sequences, with around a quarter found just once. The same data also contributed to another study, on T cells of mothers and their children.

Sequencing was performed on blood. These receptor sequences come from a boy aged 5-17 years in good health.

This clonotype came up a few times. The chain combines TRBV24-1 with TRBJ2-1, with 12 bases fitting TRBD2. Germline-derived CDR1 and CDR2 are KGHDR and SFDVKD. V shed 3 bases, J shed 3 bases, and the junction held 5 bases outside the gene matches. There are 17 residues in the CDR3. CDR3 in amino acids: CATSDPVLAGGYNEQFF. DNA of the CDR3: TGTGCCACCAGTGATCCCGTACTAGCGGGAGGCTACAATGAGCAGTTCTTC.

The V call is TRBV10-3, the J call TRBJ2-7; TRBD2 might be the D (6 bases). This CDR3 has 16 residues. Trimming left V 10 bases short and J 2 bases short, with 24 bases between. Germline loops: CDR1 ENHRY, CDR2 SYGVKD. In DNA, the CDR3 is TGTGCCACCCTCTCGGACCCCCAAAGACTAGCCTACGAGCAGTACTTC. Protein product: CATLSDPQRLAYEQYF.

The chain joins TRBV12-3 or TRBV12-4 to TRBJ1-4; D gene unclear. This CDR3 has 19 residues. The V end was cut by 1 base, the J end by 0 bases, with 18 bases between. Written as DNA, the CDR3 is TGTGCCAGCAGTTTAGAAATTTTCGGCAGCCAGGCAACTAATGAAAAACTGTTTTTT. Its protein product is CASSLEIFGSQATNEKLFF.

The table lists this clonotype with a few counts. The chain is built from TRBV7-3 and TRBJ2-3; TRBD1 matches at 9 bases. J was trimmed by 6 bases and V by 1 base; bases with no gene match: 8. Germline V gene data show CDR1 as SGHTA and CDR2 as FQGTGA. There are 16 residues in the CDR3. The DNA of the CDR3 is TGTGCCAGCAGCTTAATGGGACAGGGTGTGATGGATACGCAGTATTTT. This translates into CASSLMGQGVMDTQYF. Full variable domain (rest looked up from reference TRBV7-3 and TRBJ2-3): GAGVSQTPSNKVTEKGKYVELRCDPISGHTALYWYRQSLGQGPEFLIYFQGTGAADDSGLPNDRFFAVRPEGSVSTLKIQRTERGDSAVYLCASSLMGQGVMDTQYFGPGTRLTVL.

This clonotype was seen only a few times. The rearrangement joins TRBV28 to TRBJ2-7, with 9 nucleotides matching TRBD2. This CDR3 contains 15 residues. V gave up 6 bases and J gave up 7 bases; unmatched junction bases: 13. Germline CDR1 MDHEN, CDR2 SYDVKM. The CDR3 here is CASRASLAGMWEQYF. Here the CDR3 DNA reads TGTGCCAGCAGGGCGTCCCTAGCGGGAATGTGGGAGCAGTACTTC. Combining the CDR3 with reference TRBV28 and TRBJ2-7 gives the whole variable domain DVKVTQSSRYLVKRTGEKVFLECVQDMDHENMFWYRQDPGLGLRLIYFSYDVKMKEKGDIPEGYSVSREKKERFSLILESASTNQTSMYLCASRASLAGMWEQYFGPGTRLTVT.

J is TRBJ2-2 and V is TRBV29-1; 8 bases match TRBD2. CDR1 is SQVTM, CDR2 ANQGSEA, per germline. The CDR3 totals 14 residues. The junction had 3 bases not matched to a gene; V was cut back by 6 bases and J by 0 bases. The CDR3 DNA sequence: TGCAGCGTCCCTAGCGGGTCGAACACCGGGGAGCTGTTTTTT. This sequence encodes CSVPSGSNTGELFF.

The chain uses TRBV13 and TRBJ1-2, with D possibly TRBD1 on 6 matching bases. The germline V gene has CDR1 PRHDT and CDR2 FYEKMQ (reference sequence). Between the trimmed V and J ends, which lost 5 bases and 10 bases, there was a span of 14 bases. CDR3 size: 12 residues. The CDR3 here is CASSLLQGDYTF. CDR3 sequence (DNA): TGTGCCAGCAGCCTTCTACAGGGCGACTACACCTTC.

This clonotype was seen a handful of times. This rearrangement joins TRBV7-8 to TRBJ2-5, with 9 nucleotides matching TRBD2. The better agreement between TRBJ2-7 and the DNA end casts doubt on the J call. Germline loops: CDR1 SGHVS, CDR2 FQNEAQ. This CDR3 has 19 amino acids. The CDR3 loop reads CASSLSLIAGAKVIDEQYF. CDR3 coding DNA: TGTGCCAGCAGCTTATCGTTGATAGCGGGGGCTAAGGTCATCGACGAGCAGTACTTC.

The table lists this clonotype with a few counts. The chain links TRBV4-3 to TRBJ2-7, with D uncertain. This CDR3 comprises 15 residues. V shed 2 bases and J shed 4 bases, with 15 bases lying between them. CDR1 is LGHNA, CDR2 YSLEER, per germline. The DNA for the CDR3 is TGCGCCAGCAGCCAAAGTCAGGTTTTGGCATACGAGCAGTACTTC. As protein: CASSQSQVLAYEQYF.

J is TRBJ2-5 and V is TRBV12-3 or TRBV12-4; TRBD2 matches 8 bases. The end of the DNA aligns better with TRBJ2-7, so the J call may be wrong. This CDR3 region has 15 residues. CDR3 coding DNA: TGTGCCAGCAGCAACACCGGACTAGCCCCCTACGAGCAGTACTTC. Protein product: CASSNTGLAPYEQYF.

This clonotype was observed a handful of times. The V call is TRBV29-1, the J call TRBJ2-3; D uncertain. The CDR3 covers 15 residues. Deletions cut 4 bases from V and 0 bases from J, with 14 bases between. CDR1 SQVTM and CDR2 ANQGSEA come from the germline V gene. The CDR3 DNA is TGCAGCGTTGCTCCGACAAAGGCTAGCACAGATACGCAGTATTTT. Its translation: CSVAPTKASTDTQYF.

This clonotype occurred many times. The chain recombines TRBV28 with TRBJ1-2, with D perhaps matching TRBD1 (6 bases). Trimming left V 2 bases short and J 5 bases short, with 12 bases between. CDR3 length: 14 residues. Germline V gene data show CDR1 as MDHEN and CDR2 as SYDVKM. CDR3 sequence (DNA): TGTGCCAGCAGTTTACCAGGGGCGAATTATGGCTACACCTTC. It codes for CASSLPGANYGYTF.

This clonotype was detected only a few times. This chain uses TRBV4-1 with TRBJ1-2; D is uncertain. Germline CDR1 and CDR2: MGHRA and YSYEKL. V was cut by 5 bases and J by 3 bases, with 22 bases left in between. This CDR3 has 17 residues. Written as DNA, the CDR3 is TGCGCCAGCAGCGCAAATAGTGGGAGTGGAGAGGACTATGGCTACACCTTC. As protein: CASSANSGSGEDYGYTF.

This clonotype was counted a few times. The rearrangement uses TRBV3-1 and TRBJ1-4; D call uncertain. V lost 0 bases to trimming and J lost 8 bases, with 13 bases between them. Germline CDR1 reads LGHDT; CDR2 reads YNNKEL (reference sequence). The CDR3 runs to 15 residues. CDR3 protein: CASSQDPGGEEKLFF. The DNA of the CDR3 is TGTGCCAGCAGCCAAGATCCGGGAGGAGAAGAAAAACTGTTTTTT. Full variable domain (rest looked up from reference TRBV3-1 and TRBJ1-4): DTAVSQTPKYLVTQMGNDKSIKCEQNLGHDTMYWYKQDSKKFLKIMFSYNNKELIINETVPNRFSPKSPDKAHLNLHINSLELGDSAVYFCASSQDPGGEEKLFFGSGTQLSVL.

This clonotype was seen just once. V gene TRBV12-3 or TRBV12-4 combines with J gene TRBJ1-1; no firm D call. The CDR3 spans 14 residues. V lost 5 bases and J lost 5, with 15 bases in between. The CDR3 loop is CASSRRVEGTEAFF. The CDR3 DNA sequence: TGTGCCAGCAGTCGTCGGGTTGAGGGAACTGAAGCTTTCTTT.

This clonotype appeared many times. The chain couples TRBV29-1 to TRBJ2-7; unclear D gene. Germline CDR1 SQVTM, CDR2 ANQGSEA. The CDR3 contains 13 residues. V dropped 0 bases and J dropped 0 bases, with 6 bases sitting between them. The CDR3 DNA is TGCAGCGTTGAAGAGGGGAACTCCTACGAGCAGTACTTC. Translated, it gives CSVEEGNSYEQYF.

Comments on this clonotype: Its ends do not fully match the called genes, so a read error is possible. The chain joins TRBV20-1 to TRBJ2-5, with 8 nucleotides matching TRBD2. The DNA end is a closer match to TRBJ2-7, so the J assignment may be wrong. CDR1 and CDR2 (germline): DFQATT, SNEGSKA (reference sequence). This CDR3 is built from 14 residues. The CDR3 coding sequence is TGCAATGCTAAGGGCGGACTAGCTTTGGACGAGCAGTACTTC. Amino acids: CNAKGGLALDEQYF.

The gene calls are TRBV15 and TRBJ2-4, with 9 bases lining up with TRBD1. This CDR3 has 18 residues. The V and J ends lost 0 bases and 1 base, in that order; junction bases with no gene match: 7. Germline loops: CDR1 LNHNV, CDR2 YYDKDF (reference sequence). The CDR3 reads CATSRDGGTGWAKNIQYF. CDR3 DNA: TGTGCCACCAGCAGAGATGGGGGGACAGGGTGGGCCAAAAACATTCAGTACTTC.